This TCR beta chain stems from a study of regulatory T cells in long-lasting Graves disease. Specified time point: newly diagnosed GD, antithyroid drugs for less than 3 months. PBMC-extracted RNA yielded the TCR library. The TCR beta library used iRepertoire HTBI primers with Arm-PCR amplification of CDR3. Original processing notes: Identification across samples found approximately 67 TRBV and 11 to 15 TRBJ segments. TCRdb re-called the multiplex PCR reads through MiXCR, storing one row per CDR3 protein. The V and J calls reflect TCRdb's pipeline rather than the authors' work. The sample lists under 450,000 distinct CDR3 sequences, roughly 17% occurring once. On this clonotype: This may arise from a read error, as a much more abundant clone is one base away.

This sample also appeared in a second study, on T cells in Graves' hyperthyroidism and ophthalmopathy.

The sequenced sample was peripheral blood mononuclear cells (PBMCs), obtained at new diagnosis, from a patient treated with antithyroid drugs. This TCR was sampled from a woman aged 18 to 35 with Graves disease.

The CDR3 is CGARDIAGDIAEQFF. The CDR3 DNA reads TGCGGTGCTAGAGATATAGCGGGAGATATTGCTGAGCAGTTCTTC. The J gene is TRBJ2-1, the V gene TRBV20-1, with TRBD2 matching 9 bases. CDR3 size: 15 residues. The germline gives CDR1 DFQATT, CDR2 SNEGSKA (reference sequence).